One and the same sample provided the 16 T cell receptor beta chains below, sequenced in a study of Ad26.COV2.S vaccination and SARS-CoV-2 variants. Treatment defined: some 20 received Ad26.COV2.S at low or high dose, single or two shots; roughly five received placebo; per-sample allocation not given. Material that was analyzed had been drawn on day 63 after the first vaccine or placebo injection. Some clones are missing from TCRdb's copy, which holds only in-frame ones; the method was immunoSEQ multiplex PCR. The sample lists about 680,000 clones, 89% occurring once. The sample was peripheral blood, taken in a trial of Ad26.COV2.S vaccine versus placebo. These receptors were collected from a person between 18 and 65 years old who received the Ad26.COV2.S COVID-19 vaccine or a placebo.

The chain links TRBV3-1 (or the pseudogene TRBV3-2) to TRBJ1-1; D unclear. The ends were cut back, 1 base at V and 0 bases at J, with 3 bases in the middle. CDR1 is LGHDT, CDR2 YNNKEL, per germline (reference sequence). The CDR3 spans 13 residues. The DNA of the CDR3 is TGTGCCAGCAGCCAAGTGGTGAACACTGAAGCTTTCTTT. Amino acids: CASSQVVNTEAFF.

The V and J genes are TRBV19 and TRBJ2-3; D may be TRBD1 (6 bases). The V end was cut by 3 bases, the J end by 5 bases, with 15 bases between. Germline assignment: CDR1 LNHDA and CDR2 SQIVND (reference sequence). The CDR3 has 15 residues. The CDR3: CASSIMAGAGDTQYF. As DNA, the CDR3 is TGTGCCAGTAGTATTATGGCAGGGGCAGGAGATACGCAGTATTTT.

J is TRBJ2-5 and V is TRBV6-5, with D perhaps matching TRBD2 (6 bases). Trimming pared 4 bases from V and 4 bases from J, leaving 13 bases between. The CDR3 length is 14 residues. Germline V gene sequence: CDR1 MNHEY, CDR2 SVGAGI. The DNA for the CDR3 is TGTGCCAGCAGTTCTCGGGGGTCGGGAGAGACCCAGTACTTC. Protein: CASSSRGSGETQYF.

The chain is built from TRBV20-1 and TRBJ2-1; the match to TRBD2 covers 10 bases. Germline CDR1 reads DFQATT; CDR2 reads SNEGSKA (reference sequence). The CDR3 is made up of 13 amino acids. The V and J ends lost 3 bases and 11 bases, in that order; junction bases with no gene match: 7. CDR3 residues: CSASSSGGPKQFF. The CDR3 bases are TGCAGTGCTAGTTCTAGCGGGGGCCCCAAGCAGTTCTTC.

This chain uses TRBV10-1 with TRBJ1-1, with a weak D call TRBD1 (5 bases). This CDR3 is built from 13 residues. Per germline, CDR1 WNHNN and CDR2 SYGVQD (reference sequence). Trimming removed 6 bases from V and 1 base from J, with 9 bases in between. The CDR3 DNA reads TGCGCCAGCAGAACTGGACAGAACACTGAAGCTTTCTTT. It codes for CASRTGQNTEAFF.

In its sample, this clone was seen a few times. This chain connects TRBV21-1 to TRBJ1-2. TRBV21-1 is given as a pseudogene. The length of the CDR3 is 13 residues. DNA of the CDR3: TGTGCCAGCAGCACCGCCCTTAGATGTGGCTACACCTTC. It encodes CASSTALRCGYTF.

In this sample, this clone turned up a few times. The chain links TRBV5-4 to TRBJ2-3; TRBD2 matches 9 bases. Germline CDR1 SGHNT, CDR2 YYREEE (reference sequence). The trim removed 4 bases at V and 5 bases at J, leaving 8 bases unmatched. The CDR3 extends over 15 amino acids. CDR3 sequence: CASSPTSGRGDTQYF. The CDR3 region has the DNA TGTGCCAGCAGCCCGACTAGCGGTCGGGGAGATACGCAGTATTTT.

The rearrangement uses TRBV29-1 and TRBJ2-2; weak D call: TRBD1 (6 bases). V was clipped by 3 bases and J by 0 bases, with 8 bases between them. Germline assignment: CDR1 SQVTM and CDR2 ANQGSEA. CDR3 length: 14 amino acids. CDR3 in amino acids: CSVEQGSNTGELFF. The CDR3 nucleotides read TGCAGCGTTGAGCAGGGGTCGAACACCGGGGAGCTGTTTTTT.

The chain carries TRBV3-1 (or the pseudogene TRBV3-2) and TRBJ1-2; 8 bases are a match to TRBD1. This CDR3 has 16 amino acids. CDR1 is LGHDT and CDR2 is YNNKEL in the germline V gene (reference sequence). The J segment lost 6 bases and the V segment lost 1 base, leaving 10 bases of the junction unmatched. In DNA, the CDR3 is TGTGCCAGCAGCCAAGTCTCTTGGACAGGGAAGCATGGCTACACCTTC. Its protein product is CASSQVSWTGKHGYTF.

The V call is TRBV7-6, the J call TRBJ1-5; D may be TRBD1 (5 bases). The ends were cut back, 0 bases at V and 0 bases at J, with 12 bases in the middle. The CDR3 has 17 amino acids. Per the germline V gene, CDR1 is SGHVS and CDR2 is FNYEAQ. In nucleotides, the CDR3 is TGTGCCAGCAGCTTAGCTCGGGGCCCCTTTAGCAATCAGCCCCAGCATTTT. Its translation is CASSLARGPFSNQPQHF.

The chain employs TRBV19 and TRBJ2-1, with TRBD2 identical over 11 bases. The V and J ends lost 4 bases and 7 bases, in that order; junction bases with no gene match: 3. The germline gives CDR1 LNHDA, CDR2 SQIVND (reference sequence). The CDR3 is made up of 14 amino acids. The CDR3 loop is CASSTASGRNEQFF. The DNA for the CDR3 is TGTGCCAGTAGTACGGCTAGCGGGAGGAATGAGCAGTTCTTC.

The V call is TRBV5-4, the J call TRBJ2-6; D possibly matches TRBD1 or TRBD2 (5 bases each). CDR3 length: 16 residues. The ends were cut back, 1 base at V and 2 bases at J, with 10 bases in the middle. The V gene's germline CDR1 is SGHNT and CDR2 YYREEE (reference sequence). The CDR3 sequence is CASSLMRGAGANVLTF. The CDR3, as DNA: TGTGCCAGCAGCTTGATGAGGGGTGCTGGGGCCAACGTCCTGACTTTC.

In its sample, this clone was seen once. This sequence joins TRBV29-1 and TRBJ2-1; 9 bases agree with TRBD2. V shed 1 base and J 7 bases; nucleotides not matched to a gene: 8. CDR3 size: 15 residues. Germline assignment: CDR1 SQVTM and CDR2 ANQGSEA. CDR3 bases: TGCAGCGTTGAAGTAGGGGCTAGCGGGATAAATGAGCAGTTCTTC. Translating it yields CSVEVGASGINEQFF.

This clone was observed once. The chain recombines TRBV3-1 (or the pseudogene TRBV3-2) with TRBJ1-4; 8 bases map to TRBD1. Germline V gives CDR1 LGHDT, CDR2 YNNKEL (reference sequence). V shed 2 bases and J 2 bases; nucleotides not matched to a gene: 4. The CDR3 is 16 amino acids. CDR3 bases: TGTGCCAGCAGCCAACGCAGGGGGCCTACTAATGAAAAACTGTTTTTT. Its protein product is CASSQRRGPTNEKLFF.

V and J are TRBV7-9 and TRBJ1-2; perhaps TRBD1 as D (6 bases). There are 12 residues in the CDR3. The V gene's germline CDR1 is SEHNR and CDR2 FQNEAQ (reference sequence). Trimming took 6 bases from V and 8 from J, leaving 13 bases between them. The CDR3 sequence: CASSSQGSGYTF. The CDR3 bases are TGTGCCAGCAGTTCACAGGGAAGCGGCTACACCTTC.

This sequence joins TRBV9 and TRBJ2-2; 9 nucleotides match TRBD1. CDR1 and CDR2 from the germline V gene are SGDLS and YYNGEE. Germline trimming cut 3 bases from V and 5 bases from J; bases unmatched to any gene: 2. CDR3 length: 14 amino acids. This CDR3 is CASSADRGTGELFF. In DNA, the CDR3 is TGTGCCAGCAGCGCGGACAGGGGAACCGGGGAGCTGTTTTTT.